Ten or more counts support the clone carrying this TCR beta chain. Its specificity is unknown. These data come from a study of blood T cells in healthy people across ages. Across the study: Template switching retrieved approximately one barcoded beta molecule for each two T cells. Study-wide findings and caveats: Nothing was known about donor CMV status, and this possibly confounded expanded clonotype changes.

Germline V lookup: CDR1 LNHNV, CDR2 YYDKDF (reference sequence). This CDR3 has 16 amino acids. The J segment lost 6 bases and the V segment lost 1 base, leaving 10 bases of the junction unmatched. The authors ran a second PCR of about 6 to 11 cycles using a sample-barcoded 5' primer and a J-beta primer mix. All cDNA molecules were each tagged by a template-switch adaptor with 12 random nucleotides. TCRdb called the 5' RACE reads again in MiXCR, with one record for every CDR3 protein. Of hundreds of thousands of distinct CDR3 sequences in the sample, about 28% were seen once. Input material: blood. The receptor was isolated from an elderly woman in good health. The rearrangement uses TRBV15 and TRBJ2-7; 9 nucleotides align to TRBD1. The DNA of the CDR3 is TGTGCCACCAGCAGAGCCTCCGGACAGGGGTTGTCCGAGCAGTACTTC. Translated, it gives CATSRASGQGLSEQYF.